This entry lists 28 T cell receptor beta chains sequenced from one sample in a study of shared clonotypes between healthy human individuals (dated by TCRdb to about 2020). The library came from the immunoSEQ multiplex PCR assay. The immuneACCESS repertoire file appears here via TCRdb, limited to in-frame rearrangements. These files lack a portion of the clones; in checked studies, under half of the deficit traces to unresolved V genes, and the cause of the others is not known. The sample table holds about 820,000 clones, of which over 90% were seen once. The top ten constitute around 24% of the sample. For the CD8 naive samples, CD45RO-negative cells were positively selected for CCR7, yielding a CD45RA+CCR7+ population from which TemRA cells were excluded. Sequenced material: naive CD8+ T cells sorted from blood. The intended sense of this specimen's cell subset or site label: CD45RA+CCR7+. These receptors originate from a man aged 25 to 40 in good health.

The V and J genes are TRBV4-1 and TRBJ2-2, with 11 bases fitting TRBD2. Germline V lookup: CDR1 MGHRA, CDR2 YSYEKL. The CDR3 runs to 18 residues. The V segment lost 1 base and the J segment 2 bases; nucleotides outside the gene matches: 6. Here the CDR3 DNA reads TGCGCCAGCAGCCAAGTGGGACTAGCGGAGCTCAACACCGGGGAGCTGTTTTTT. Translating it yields CASSQVGLAELNTGELFF.

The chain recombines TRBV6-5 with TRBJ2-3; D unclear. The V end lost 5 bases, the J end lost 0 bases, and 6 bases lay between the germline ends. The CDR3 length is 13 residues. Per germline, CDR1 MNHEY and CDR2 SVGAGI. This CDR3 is CASSTPSTDTQYF. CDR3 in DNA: TGTGCCAGCAGTACCCCTAGCACAGATACGCAGTATTTT.

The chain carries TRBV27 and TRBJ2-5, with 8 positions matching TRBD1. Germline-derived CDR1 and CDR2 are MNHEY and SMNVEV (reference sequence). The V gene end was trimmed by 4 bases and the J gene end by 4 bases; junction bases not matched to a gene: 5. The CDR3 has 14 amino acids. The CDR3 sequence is CASSSQGDLETQYF. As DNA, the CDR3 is TGTGCCAGCAGTTCACAGGGGGATTTAGAGACCCAGTACTTC.

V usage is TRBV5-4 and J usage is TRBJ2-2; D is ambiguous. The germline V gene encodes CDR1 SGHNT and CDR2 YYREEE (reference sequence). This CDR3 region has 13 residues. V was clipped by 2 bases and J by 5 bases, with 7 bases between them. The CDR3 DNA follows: TGTGCCAGCAGCTTCTGGGGAACCGGGGAGCTGTTTTTT. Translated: CASSFWGTGELFF.

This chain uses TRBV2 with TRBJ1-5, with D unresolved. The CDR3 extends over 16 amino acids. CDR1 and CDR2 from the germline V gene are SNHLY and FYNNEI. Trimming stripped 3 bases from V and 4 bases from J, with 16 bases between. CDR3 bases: TGTGCCAGCAGTGAGTTTTCCCGGGTTTTGAATCAGCCCCAGCATTTT. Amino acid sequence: CASSEFSRVLNQPQHF.

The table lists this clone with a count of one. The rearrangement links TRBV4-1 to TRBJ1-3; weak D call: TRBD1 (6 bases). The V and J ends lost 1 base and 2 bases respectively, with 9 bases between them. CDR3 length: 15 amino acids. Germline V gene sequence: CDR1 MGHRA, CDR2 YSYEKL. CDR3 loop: CASSQVAGAGNTIYF. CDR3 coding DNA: TGCGCCAGCAGCCAAGTGGCAGGGGCTGGAAACACCATATATTTT.

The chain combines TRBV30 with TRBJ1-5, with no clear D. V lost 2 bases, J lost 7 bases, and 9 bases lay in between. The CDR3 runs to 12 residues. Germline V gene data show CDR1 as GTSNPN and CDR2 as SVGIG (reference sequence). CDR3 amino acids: CAWSSPGQPQHF. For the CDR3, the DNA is TGTGCCTGGAGTAGCCCGGGGCAGCCCCAGCATTTT.

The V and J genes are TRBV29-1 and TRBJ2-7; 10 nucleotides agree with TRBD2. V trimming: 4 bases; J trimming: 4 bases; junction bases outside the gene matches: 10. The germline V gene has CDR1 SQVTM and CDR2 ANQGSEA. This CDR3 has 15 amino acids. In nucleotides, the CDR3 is TGCAGCGTTGGCGGCCTAGCGGGAGTTAAATACGAGCAGTACTTC. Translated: CSVGGLAGVKYEQYF.

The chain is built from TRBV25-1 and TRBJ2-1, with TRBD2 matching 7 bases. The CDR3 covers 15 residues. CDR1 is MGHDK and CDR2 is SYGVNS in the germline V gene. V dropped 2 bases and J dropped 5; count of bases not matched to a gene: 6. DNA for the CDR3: TGTGCCAGCAGTGAAGGGGGGGTATCGGACAATGAGCAGTTCTTC. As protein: CASSEGGVSDNEQFF.

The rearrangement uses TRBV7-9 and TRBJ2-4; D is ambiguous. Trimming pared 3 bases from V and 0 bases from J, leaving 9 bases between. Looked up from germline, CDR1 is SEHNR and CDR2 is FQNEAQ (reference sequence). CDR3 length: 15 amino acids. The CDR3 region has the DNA TGTGCCAGCAGCTTCGCCACCGGAGCCAAAAACATTCAGTACTTC. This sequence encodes CASSFATGAKNIQYF. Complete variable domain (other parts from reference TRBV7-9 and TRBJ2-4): DTGVSQNPRHKITKRGQNVTFRCDPISEHNRLYWYRQTLGQGPEFLTYFQNEAQLEKSRLLSDRFSAERPKGSFSTLEIQRTEQGDSAMYLCASSFATGAKNIQYFGAGTRLSVL.

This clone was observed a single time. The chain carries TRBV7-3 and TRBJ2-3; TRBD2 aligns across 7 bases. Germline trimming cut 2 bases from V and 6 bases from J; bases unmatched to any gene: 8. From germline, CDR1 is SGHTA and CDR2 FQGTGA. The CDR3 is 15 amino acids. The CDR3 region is CASSLLGREADTQYF. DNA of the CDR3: TGTGCCAGCAGCTTACTAGGGAGGGAGGCTGATACGCAGTATTTT.

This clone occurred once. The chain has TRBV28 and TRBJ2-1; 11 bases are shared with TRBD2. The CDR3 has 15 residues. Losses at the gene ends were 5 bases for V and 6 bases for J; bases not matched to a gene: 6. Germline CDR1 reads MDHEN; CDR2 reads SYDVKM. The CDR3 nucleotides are TGTGCCAGCAGTCTCGGGACTAGCGGCATCAATGAGCAGTTCTTC. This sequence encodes CASSLGTSGINEQFF.

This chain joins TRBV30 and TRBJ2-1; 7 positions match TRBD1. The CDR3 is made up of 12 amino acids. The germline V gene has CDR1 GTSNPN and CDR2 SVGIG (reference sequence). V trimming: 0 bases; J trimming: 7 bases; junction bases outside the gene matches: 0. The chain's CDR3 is CAWSVQGNEQFF. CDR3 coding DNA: TGTGCCTGGAGTGTACAGGGGAATGAGCAGTTCTTC.

CDR3 protein: CASSFGQGPLGSYEQYF. CDR3 DNA: TGTGCCAGCAGTTTCGGCCAGGGGCCGTTGGGGAGCTACGAGCAGTACTTC. J is TRBJ2-7 and V is TRBV27; weak D call: TRBD1 (6 bases). Germline V gene sequence: CDR1 MNHEY, CDR2 SMNVEV (reference sequence). The CDR3 is 17 amino acids. V lost 3 bases, J lost 3 bases, and 21 bases lay in between.

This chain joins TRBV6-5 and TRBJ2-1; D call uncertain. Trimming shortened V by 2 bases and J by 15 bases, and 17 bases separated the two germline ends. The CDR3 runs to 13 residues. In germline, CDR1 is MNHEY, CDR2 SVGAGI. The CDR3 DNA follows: TGTGCCAGCAGTTACGTCGAAGGCGGTCTGGGGTTCTTC. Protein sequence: CASSYVEGGLGFF.

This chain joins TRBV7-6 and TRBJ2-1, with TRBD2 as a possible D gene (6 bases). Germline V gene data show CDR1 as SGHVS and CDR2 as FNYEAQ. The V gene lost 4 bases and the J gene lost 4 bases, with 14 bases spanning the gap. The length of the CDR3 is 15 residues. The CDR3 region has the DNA TGTGCCAGCAGCTCGAACGGGAGCCCGTACAATGAGCAGTTCTTC. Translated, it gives CASSSNGSPYNEQFF.

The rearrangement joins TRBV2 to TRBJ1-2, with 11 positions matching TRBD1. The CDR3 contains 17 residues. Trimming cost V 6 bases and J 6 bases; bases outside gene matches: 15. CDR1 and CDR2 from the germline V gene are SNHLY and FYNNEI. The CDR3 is CASSRYPGTGGVNGYTF. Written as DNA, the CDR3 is TGTGCCAGCAGCCGATACCCCGGGACAGGGGGGGTGAATGGCTACACCTTC.

CDR3 coding DNA: TGTGCCAGCAGCTTAGACGGGGTTGAGCAGTTCTTC. This translates into CASSLDGVEQFF. This sequence joins TRBV7-8 and TRBJ2-1, with D perhaps matching TRBD2 (5 bases). With 1 base removed from V and 9 bases from J, the gap between germline ends came to 7 bases. Germline-derived CDR1 and CDR2 are SGHVS and FQNEAQ. There are 12 residues in the CDR3.

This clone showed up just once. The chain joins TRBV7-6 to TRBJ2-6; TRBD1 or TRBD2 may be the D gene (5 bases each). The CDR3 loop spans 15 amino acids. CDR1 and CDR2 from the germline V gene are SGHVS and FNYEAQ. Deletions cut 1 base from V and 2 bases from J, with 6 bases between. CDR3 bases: TGTGCCAGCAGCTTAGTGGGGGCTGGGGCCAACGTCCTGACTTTC. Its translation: CASSLVGAGANVLTF.

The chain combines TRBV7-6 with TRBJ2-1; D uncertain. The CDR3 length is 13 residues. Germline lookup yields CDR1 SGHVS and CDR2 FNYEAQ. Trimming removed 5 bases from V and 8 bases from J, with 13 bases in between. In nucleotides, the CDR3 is TGTGCCAGCAGCCTAACCCTTATTGATGAGCAGTTCTTC. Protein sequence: CASSLTLIDEQFF.

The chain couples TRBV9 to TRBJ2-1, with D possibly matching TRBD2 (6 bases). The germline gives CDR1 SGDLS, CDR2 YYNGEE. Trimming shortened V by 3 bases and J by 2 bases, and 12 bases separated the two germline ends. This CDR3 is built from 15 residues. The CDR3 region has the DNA TGTGCCAGCAGCGGCCCCGGGAGCACCTACAATGAGCAGTTCTTC. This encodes CASSGPGSTYNEQFF.

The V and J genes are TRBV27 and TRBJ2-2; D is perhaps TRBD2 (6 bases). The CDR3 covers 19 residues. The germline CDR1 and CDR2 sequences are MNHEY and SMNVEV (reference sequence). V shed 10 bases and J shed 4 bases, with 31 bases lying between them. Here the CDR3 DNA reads TGTGCCACCCACCTTAGCGGTTGGGGTTCTAGCTTAATCACCGGGGAGCTGTTTTTT. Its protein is CATHLSGWGSSLITGELFF.

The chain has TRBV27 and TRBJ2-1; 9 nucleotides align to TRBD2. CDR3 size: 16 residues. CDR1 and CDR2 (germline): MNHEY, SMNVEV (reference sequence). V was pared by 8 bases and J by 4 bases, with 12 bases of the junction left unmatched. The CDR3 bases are TGTGCCAGCCAACCCTTTAGCGGGAGATCTTACAATGAGCAGTTCTTC. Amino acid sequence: CASQPFSGRSYNEQFF.

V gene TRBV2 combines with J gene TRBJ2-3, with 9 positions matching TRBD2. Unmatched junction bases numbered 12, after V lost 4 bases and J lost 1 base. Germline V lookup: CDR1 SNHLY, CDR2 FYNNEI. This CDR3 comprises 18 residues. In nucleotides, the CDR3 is TGTGCCAGCAGTGGGGTGACTAGCGGTCTTATCGGCACAGATACGCAGTATTTT. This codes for CASSGVTSGLIGTDTQYF.

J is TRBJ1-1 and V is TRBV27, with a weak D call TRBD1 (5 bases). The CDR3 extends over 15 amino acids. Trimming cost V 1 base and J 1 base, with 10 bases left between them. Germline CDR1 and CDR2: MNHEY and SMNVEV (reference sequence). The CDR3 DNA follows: TGTGCCAGCAGTTTATGGGCGACAGCGAACACTGAAGCTTTCTTT. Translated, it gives CASSLWATANTEAFF.

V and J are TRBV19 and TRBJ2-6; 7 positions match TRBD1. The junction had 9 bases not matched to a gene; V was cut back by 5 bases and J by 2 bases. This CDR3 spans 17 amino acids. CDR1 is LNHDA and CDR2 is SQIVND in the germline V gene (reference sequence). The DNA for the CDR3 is TGTGCCAGTAGTGACTCGGACAGGATGGCTGGGGCCAACGTCCTGACTTTC. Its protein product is CASSDSDRMAGANVLTF.

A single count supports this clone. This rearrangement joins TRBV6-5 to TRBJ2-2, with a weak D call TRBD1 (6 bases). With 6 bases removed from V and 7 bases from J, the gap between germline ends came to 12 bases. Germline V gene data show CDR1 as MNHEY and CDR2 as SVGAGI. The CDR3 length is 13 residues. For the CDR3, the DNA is TGTGCCAGCAGACAGGGATATGTCGGGGAGCTGTTTTTT. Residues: CASRQGYVGELFF.

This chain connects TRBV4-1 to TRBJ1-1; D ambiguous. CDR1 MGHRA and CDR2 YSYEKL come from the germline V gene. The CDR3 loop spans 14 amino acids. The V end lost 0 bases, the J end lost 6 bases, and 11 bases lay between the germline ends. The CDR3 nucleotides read TGCGCCAGCAGCCAAGAAATTATCGGGGCTGAAGCTTTCTTT. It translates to CASSQEIIGAEAFF.